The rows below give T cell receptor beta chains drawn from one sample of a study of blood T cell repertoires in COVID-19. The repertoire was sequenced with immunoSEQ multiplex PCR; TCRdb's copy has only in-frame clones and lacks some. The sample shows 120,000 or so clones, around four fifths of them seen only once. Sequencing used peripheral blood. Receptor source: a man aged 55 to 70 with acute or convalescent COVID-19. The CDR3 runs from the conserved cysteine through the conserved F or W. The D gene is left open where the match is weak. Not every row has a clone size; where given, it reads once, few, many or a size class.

CDR3aa: CAISADRGFTEAFF
CDR3nt: TGTGCCATCAGTGCGGACAGGGGTTTCACTGAAGCTTTCTTT
v_gene: TRBV10-3
abundance: NA
d_gene: TRBD1
j_gene: TRBJ1-1

CDR3aa: CASSPGQAMGKLFF
CDR3nt: TGTGCCAGCAGCCCCGGACAGGCCATGGGGAAACTGTTTTTT
v_gene: TRBV7-2
abundance: few
d_gene: TRBD1
j_gene: TRBJ1-4

CDR3aa: CSVVGLMGEQYF
CDR3nt: TGCAGCGTGGTGGGACTAATGGGGGAGCAGTACTTC
v_gene: TRBV29-1
abundance: NA
d_gene: TRBD2
j_gene: TRBJ2-7

CDR3aa: CASSNPGLAEQYF
CDR3nt: TGTGCCAGTAGTAACCCGGGACTAGCGGAGCAGTACTTC
v_gene: TRBV19
abundance: NA
d_gene: TRBD2
j_gene: TRBJ2-7

CDR3aa: CASSYSGTSGANEQFF
CDR3nt: TGTGCCAGCAGTTACTCCGGGACTAGCGGGGCCAATGAGCAGTTCTTC
v_gene: TRBV6-5
abundance: NA
d_gene: TRBD2
j_gene: TRBJ2-1

CDR3aa: CAWSVQNNQPQHF
CDR3nt: TGTGCCTGGAGTGTACAGAACAACCAGCCCCAGCATTTT
v_gene: TRBV30
abundance: NA
d_gene: NA
j_gene: TRBJ1-5

CDR3aa: CASSLSGVEDGYTF
CDR3nt: TGTGCCAGCTCACTTTCCGGGGTGGAGGATGGCTACACCTTC
v_gene: TRBV18
abundance: NA
d_gene: NA
j_gene: TRBJ1-2

CDR3aa: CASSIGQSVIYGYTF
CDR3nt: TGTGCCAGCAGTATAGGACAGTCGGTTATCTATGGCTACACCTTC
v_gene: TRBV2
abundance: NA
d_gene: NA
j_gene: TRBJ1-2

CDR3aa: CASSLATGESLYEQYF
CDR3nt: TGCGCCAGCAGCTTGGCCACAGGGGAGTCTTTGTACGAGCAGTACTTC
v_gene: TRBV5-1
abundance: NA
d_gene: TRBD1
j_gene: TRBJ2-7

CDR3aa: CASSPGLAGGGDTQYF
CDR3nt: TGCGCCAGCAGCCCCGGACTAGCGGGAGGCGGAGATACGCAGTATTTT
v_gene: TRBV5-1
abundance: NA
d_gene: TRBD2
j_gene: TRBJ2-3